This record concerns one T cell receptor (beta chain) sequence. Its antigen is unidentified. UMI-labeled 5' RACE TRB cDNA libraries were prepared from the cells. TCRdb derives one entry per CDR3 protein from the 5' RACE reads, leaving out DNA. Its listing shows 100,000 to 150,000 distinct CDR3 sequences. This sample was included in a study of CXCR3-negative and CXCR3-positive naive CD8 T cells. Points from the study as a whole: CXCR3-negative naive cells had less hydrophobic TRB CDR3s than did CXCR3-positive naive cells. Naive subsets showed comparable surface CD5, and TCR interaction strength was also inferred from TRB CDR3 physicochemistry.

The CDR3 is made up of 15 amino acids. Germline V gene lookup returns CDR1 SGHTA and CDR2 FQGTGA. Researchers reported sorting every CD8+ T cell subset in triplicate, 300,000 cells per sort. Naivety in CD8+ T cells corresponded to a CD45RO-CCR7+CD27+CD95- phenotype. This TCR was recovered from a human donor in good health. Some clones in this sample may be carry-over from other donors' samples. This chain joins TRBV7-3 and TRBJ2-3; checking the TCRdb D call of TRBD2 is not possible without DNA. The sample was naive CXCR3- CD8+ T cells from blood. Documented subset: CD45RO-CCR7+CD27+CD95- naive CD8+ T cells lacking CXCR3 (TNR3-). The CDR3 sequence is CASSPGLAVTDTQYF.